These T cell receptor beta chains were read from a single sample in a study of cytomegalovirus exposure and HLA in healthy donors. Only in-frame clones appear in the TCRdb table, and some are missing; sequencing was by immunoSEQ multiplex PCR. The data hold 77,000 or so clones, with around 75% observed a single time. Sequenced: PBMCs. The receptors derive from a woman aged 40 to 50 in good health and CMV-seronegative. The CDR3 runs from the conserved cysteine through the conserved F or W. A D gene is named only where the DNA matches it firmly. The listing skips clone size in some rows; elsewhere it reads once, few, many or a size class.

CDR3aa	CDR3nt	abundance	j_gene	len	v_gene	d_gene
CASSLLGEMNTEAFF	TGTGCCAGCAGCTTATTAGGGGAAATGAACACTGAAGCTTTCTTT	NA	TRBJ1-1	15	TRBV7-3	NA
CASSLGAGLDEQYF	TGTGCCAGCAGCTTAGGGGCGGGGCTCGACGAGCAGTACTTC	NA	TRBJ2-7	14	TRBV11-3	NA
CASSDSTGRGASNQPQHF	TGTGCCAGCAGTGACTCGACAGGCAGGGGGGCCAGCAATCAGCCCCAGCATTTT	NA	TRBJ1-5	18	TRBV6-4	TRBD1
CASSRLGTLAVGDYGYTF	TGTGCCAGCAGCCGCCTTGGGACACTGGCCGTGGGGGACTATGGCTACACCTTC	few	TRBJ1-2	18	TRBV7-2	NA
CASSLQRGGYEQYF	TGCGCCAGCAGCTTACAGCGGGGAGGCTACGAGCAGTACTTC	once	TRBJ2-7	14	TRBV5-1	TRBD2
CASSQGRANTEAFF	TGCGCCAGCAGCCAAGGCAGGGCGAACACTGAAGCTTTCTTT	NA	TRBJ1-1	14	TRBV4-3	NA
CASSPGHVVSVNYGYTF	TGTGCCAGCAGTCCCGGACACGTAGTCTCTGTTAACTATGGCTACACCTTC	NA	TRBJ1-2	17	TRBV28	NA
CSVLDRVVDEQYF	TGCAGCGTTCTGGACAGGGTAGTCGACGAGCAGTACTTC	once	TRBJ2-7	13	TRBV29-1	TRBD1
CASKEQTYEQYF	TGTGCCAGCAAGGAGCAGACCTACGAGCAGTACTTC	NA	TRBJ2-7	12	TRBV2	NA
CASSPRLAGGTDTQYF	TGCGCCAGCAGCCCTAGACTAGCGGGAGGGACAGATACGCAGTATTTT	once	TRBJ2-3	16	TRBV4-3	TRBD2
CAISGIYNEQFF	TGTGCCATCAGCGGGATTTACAATGAGCAGTTCTTC	once	TRBJ2-1	12	TRBV10-3	NA
CASSLVGTSGFYEQYF	TGTGCCAGCAGCTTGGTTGGGACTAGCGGGTTCTACGAGCAGTACTTC	NA	TRBJ2-7	16	TRBV5-5	TRBD2
CASSQEAGALGQPQHF	TGCGCCAGCAGCCAAGAAGCGGGGGCTTTAGGACAGCCCCAGCATTTT	few	TRBJ1-5	16	TRBV4-1	NA
CASSSKRGVTNTGELFF	TGTGCCAGCAGCTCCAAGCGGGGGGTTACGAACACCGGGGAGCTGTTTTTT	NA	TRBJ2-2	17	TRBV7-3	TRBD2
CASSKEGHLTGELFF	TGTGCCAGCAGCAAAGAGGGACACCTAACCGGGGAGCTGTTTTTT	NA	TRBJ2-2	15	TRBV21-1	NA
CASSLAGGDQPQHF	TGTGCCAGCAGCTTAGCAGGGGGAGATCAGCCCCAGCATTTT	NA	TRBJ1-5	14	TRBV7-6	NA
CASNLRGIARSSYNEQFF	TGTGCCAGCAACCTTCGAGGGATAGCGAGGAGCTCCTACAATGAGCAGTTCTTC	few	TRBJ2-1	18	TRBV7-9	NA
CSVKLLGELFF	TGCAGCGTTAAGCTCCTCGGGGAGCTGTTTTTT	once	TRBJ2-2	11	TRBV29-1	NA
CSVRASGGADEQYF	TGCAGCGTCCGGGCTAGCGGGGGGGCCGACGAGCAGTACTTC	few	TRBJ2-7	14	TRBV29-1	TRBD2
CASRNPSSGRENEQFF	TGTGCCAGCAGGAATCCCTCTAGCGGGAGGGAAAATGAGCAGTTCTTC	NA	TRBJ2-1	16	TRBV6-6	TRBD2
CASSALAGGLVPRELFF	TGTGCCAGCAGTGCACTAGCGGGAGGGCTTGTCCCGAGGGAGCTGTTTTTT	NA	TRBJ2-2	17	TRBV6-1	TRBD2
CASSGTGNYNEQFF	TGTGCCAGCAGCGGGACAGGGAATTACAATGAGCAGTTCTTC	few	TRBJ2-1	14	TRBV28	TRBD1
CASSLGTNPGELFF	TGCGCCAGCAGCTTGGGGACTAATCCCGGGGAGCTGTTTTTT	NA	TRBJ2-2	14	TRBV5-1	NA
CASSLVAGGEGYTF	TGTGCCAGCAGCTTAGTCGCAGGGGGCGAAGGCTACACCTTC	NA	TRBJ1-2	14	TRBV7-2	TRBD1
CSVTSTGGRWDEQFF	TGCAGCGTCACCTCCACAGGGGGCCGTTGGGATGAGCAGTTCTTC	once	TRBJ2-1	15	TRBV29-1	TRBD1
CASSLGGGPYEQYF	TGTGCCAGCAGCTTAGGAGGGGGTCCCTACGAGCAGTACTTC	NA	TRBJ2-7	14	TRBV7-9	NA
CASSLAGGNQETQYF	TGTGCCAGCAGCTTGGCCGGCGGGAACCAAGAGACCCAGTACTTC	NA	TRBJ2-5	15	TRBV5-4	NA
CASSYGAGTNTGELFF	TGTGCCAGCTCATATGGGGCGGGAACGAACACCGGGGAGCTGTTTTTT	few	TRBJ2-2	16	TRBV18	NA
CASSLTPSAGGVVTDTQYF	TGCGCCAGCAGCCTCACCCCCTCAGCGGGAGGGGTGGTCACAGATACGCAGTATTTT	NA	TRBJ2-3	19	TRBV4-1	TRBD2
CASRVTGGAYGYTF	TGTGCCAGCAGAGTAACAGGGGGCGCCTATGGCTACACCTTC	NA	TRBJ1-2	14	TRBV27	TRBD1
CASSPPHSSGYTF	TGTGCCAGCAGCCCCCCCCACTCGAGTGGCTACACCTTC	few	TRBJ1-2	13	TRBV7-2	NA
CASTTRSANTGELFF	TGTGCCAGCACCACCCGTTCGGCGAACACCGGGGAGCTGTTTTTT	few	TRBJ2-2	15	TRBV13	NA
CASSLDRGTYEQYF	TGTGCCAGCAGCTTAGACCGCGGGACCTACGAGCAGTACTTC	once	TRBJ2-7	14	TRBV7-2	NA
CASSIPVGEQYF	TGTGCCAGTAGTATCCCGGTCGGGGAGCAGTACTTC	NA	TRBJ2-7	12	TRBV19	NA
CASRPDSSYEQYF	TGTGCCAGCAGACCTGACAGTTCCTACGAGCAGTACTTC	NA	TRBJ2-7	13	TRBV5-4	NA
CASSHPQGITGNTIYF	TGCGCCAGCAGTCATCCTCAGGGGATAACTGGAAACACCATATATTTT	NA	TRBJ1-3	16	TRBV23-1	NA
CASSFSWWDLRDPGNEQFF	TGTGCCAGCAGCTTCTCATGGTGGGACTTGCGGGATCCGGGTAATGAGCAGTTCTTC	NA	TRBJ2-1	19	TRBV7-6	NA
CASSARQVLRGYTF	TGTGCCAGCAGTGCCCGCCAGGTCTTGCGTGGCTACACCTTC	NA	TRBJ1-2	14	TRBV25-1	NA
CASSILASGNYEQYF	TGTGCCAGTAGTATTCTAGCTAGCGGGAACTACGAGCAGTACTTC	few	TRBJ2-7	15	TRBV19	TRBD2
CASSLLLGGSSSYEQYF	TGTGCCAGCAGCTTACTATTAGGGGGTTCCAGCTCCTACGAGCAGTACTTC	NA	TRBJ2-7	17	TRBV7-8	NA
CASSRTSGSREQYF	TGTGCCAGCAGTCGGACTAGCGGGAGTCGCGAGCAGTACTTC	NA	TRBJ2-7	14	TRBV28	TRBD2